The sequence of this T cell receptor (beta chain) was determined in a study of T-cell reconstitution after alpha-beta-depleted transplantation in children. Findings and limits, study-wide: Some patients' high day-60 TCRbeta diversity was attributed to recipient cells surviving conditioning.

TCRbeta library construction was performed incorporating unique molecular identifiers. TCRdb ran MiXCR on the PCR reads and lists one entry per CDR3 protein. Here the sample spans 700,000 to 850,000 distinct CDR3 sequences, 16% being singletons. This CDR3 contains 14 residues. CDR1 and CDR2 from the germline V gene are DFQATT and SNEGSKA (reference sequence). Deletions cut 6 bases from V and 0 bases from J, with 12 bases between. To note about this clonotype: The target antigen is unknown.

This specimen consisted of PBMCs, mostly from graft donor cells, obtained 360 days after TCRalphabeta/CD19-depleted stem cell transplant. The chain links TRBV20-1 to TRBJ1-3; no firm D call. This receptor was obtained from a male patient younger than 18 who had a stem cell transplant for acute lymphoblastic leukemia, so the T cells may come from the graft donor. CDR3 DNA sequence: TGCAGTGCACCAGGACGGATCTCTGGAAACACCATATATTTT. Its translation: CSAPGRISGNTIYF.